Each of the 16 T cell receptor beta chains below was sequenced from the same sample in a study of Ad26.COV2.S vaccination and SARS-CoV-2 variants. The method was immunoSEQ multiplex PCR; TCRdb's version includes in-frame clones alone and lacks a portion of them. The repertoire holds 400,000 to 450,000 clones, with 75% to 95% as singletons. The treatment here: around 19 received Ad26.COV2.S at low or high dose, single or two shots; roughly five received placebo; per-sample allocation not given. Samples were taken on day 63 after the first vaccine or placebo injection. This sample comprised peripheral blood, obtained in a trial of Ad26.COV2.S vaccine versus placebo. All receptors come from a person between 18 and 65 years old who received the Ad26.COV2.S COVID-19 vaccine or a placebo.

This clone came up a few times. V gene TRBV18 combines with J gene TRBJ1-3; D remains ambiguous. Germline values: CDR1 KGHSH, CDR2 LQKENI. The CDR3 is made up of 14 amino acids. V lost 3 bases, J lost 4 bases, and 10 bases lay in between. This chain's CDR3 is CASSPAGLGNTIYF. CDR3 DNA sequence: TGTGCCAGCTCACCGGCAGGTCTAGGAAACACCATATATTTT.

The chain is built from TRBV7-9 and TRBJ2-1; tentative D call: TRBD2 (6 bases). The CDR3 is made up of 15 amino acids. Germline values: CDR1 SEHNR, CDR2 FQNEAQ (reference sequence). V was pared by 1 base and J by 0 bases, with 7 bases between. The CDR3 sequence is CASSLVSGSYNEQFF. In nucleotides, the CDR3 is TGTGCCAGCAGCTTAGTTAGCGGCTCCTACAATGAGCAGTTCTTC.

The chain uses TRBV7-9 and TRBJ1-4, with no clear D. The V end was cut by 0 bases, the J end by 10 bases, with 15 bases between. CDR3 length equals 15 residues. Germline-derived CDR1 and CDR2 are SEHNR and FQNEAQ (reference sequence). The CDR3 sequence: CASSLAGDKGGKLFF. CDR3 bases: TGTGCCAGCAGCTTAGCGGGTGACAAGGGAGGAAAACTGTTTTTT.

This clone came up once. The chain combines TRBV29-1 with TRBJ1-1; no reliable D call. There are 11 residues in the CDR3. The germline CDR1 and CDR2 sequences are SQVTM and ANQGSEA. The V and J ends lost 3 bases and 1 base respectively, with 3 bases between them. DNA of the CDR3: TGCAGCGTTGAGGCGAACACTGAAGCTTTCTTT. Translating it yields CSVEANTEAFF.

This clone was detected only once. This chain links TRBV18 with TRBJ2-4; TRBD1 or TRBD2 may be the D gene (5 bases each). This CDR3 is built from 18 residues. CDR1 and CDR2 (germline): KGHSH, LQKENI. Between the trimmed V and J ends, which lost 1 base and 2 bases, there was a span of 18 bases. The CDR3 here is CASSPRSGAVGTKNIQYF. Here the CDR3 DNA reads TGTGCCAGCTCACCACGGTCCGGGGCAGTAGGGACCAAAAACATTCAGTACTTC.

The chain carries TRBV5-1 and TRBJ2-1; D could derive from TRBD1 or TRBD2 (5 bases each). The CDR3 totals 14 residues. Germline-derived CDR1 and CDR2 are SGHRS and YFSETQ. The ends were cut back, 5 bases at V and 5 bases at J, with 14 bases in the middle. In nucleotides, the CDR3 is TGCGCCAGCAGAAGGGGAGATTTCAACAATGAGCAGTTCTTC. Protein sequence: CASRRGDFNNEQFF.

This clone was detected only once. V usage is TRBV27 and J usage is TRBJ2-2; D uncertain. This CDR3 has 11 amino acids. Trimming took 4 bases from V and 7 from J, leaving 4 bases between them. Germline CDR1 and CDR2: MNHEY and SMNVEV (reference sequence). For the CDR3, the DNA is TGTGCCAGCAGTTATAGCGGGGAGCTGTTTTTT. It yields the protein CASSYSGELFF.

This chain connects TRBV5-4 to TRBJ1-2, with D possibly TRBD1 on 6 matching bases. Germline V lookup: CDR1 SGHNT, CDR2 YYREEE (reference sequence). The CDR3 runs to 17 residues. The V and J ends lost 0 bases and 3 bases respectively, with 18 bases between them. In DNA form, the CDR3 reads TGTGCCAGCAGCTTGGGGCCAGTGGGGGGCGCCGACTATGGCTACACCTTC. Protein sequence: CASSLGPVGGADYGYTF.

This sequence joins TRBV7-8 and TRBJ2-1; D not certain. The germline V and J ends were trimmed by 1 base and 7 bases, with 23 bases remaining between them. The length of the CDR3 is 18 residues. Germline CDR1 is SGHVS and CDR2 is FQNEAQ. CDR3 sequence (DNA): TGTGCCAGCAGCTTAGGTCTTCGGGCGGCTACAATTCTGAATGAGCAGTTCTTC. Amino acids: CASSLGLRAATILNEQFF.

The J gene is TRBJ2-3, the V gene TRBV7-9, with TRBD2 matching over 16 bases. The V gene's germline CDR1 is SEHNR and CDR2 FQNEAQ (reference sequence). The CDR3 covers 19 residues. Unmatched junction bases numbered 10, after V lost 5 bases and J lost 2 bases. This CDR3 reads CASSRGLAGGVLLTDTQYF. DNA for the CDR3: TGTGCCAGCAGCAGGGGACTAGCGGGAGGGGTATTGCTCACAGATACGCAGTATTTT.

V and J are TRBV21-1 and TRBJ1-4; whether TRBD1, the table's D call, matches the DNA was not checked. TRBV21-1 is reported as a pseudogene. CDR3 size: 16 residues. The CDR3 nucleotides are TGTGCCAGCAGCAAAGACCCAGGACAGTATAATGAAAAACTGTTTTTT. It translates to CASSKDPGQYNEKLFF.

This sequence joins TRBV10-2 and TRBJ2-3; weak D call: TRBD1 (5 bases). Trimming shortened V by 6 bases and J by 1 base, and 14 bases separated the two germline ends. Germline CDR1 reads WSHSY; CDR2 reads SAAADI. This CDR3 spans 15 amino acids. The CDR3 sequence is CASSSGHDGTDTQYF. The CDR3 nucleotides are TGCGCCAGCAGCTCCGGACATGACGGCACAGATACGCAGTATTTT.

The J gene is TRBJ1-1, the V gene TRBV18; tentative D call: TRBD1 (5 bases). V was cut by 0 bases and J by 5 bases, with 13 bases left in between. This CDR3 has 15 residues. Per the germline V gene, CDR1 is KGHSH and CDR2 is LQKENI. The CDR3 here is CASSPPRGSWTEAFF. As DNA, the CDR3 is TGTGCCAGCTCACCACCAAGGGGCTCATGGACTGAAGCTTTCTTT.

The chain joins TRBV29-1 to TRBJ2-3; 8 positions match TRBD2. Germline CDR1 SQVTM, CDR2 ANQGSEA. The CDR3 consists of 14 residues. After removal of 4 bases from V and 6 bases from J, the junction contained 9 bases not matched to a gene. As DNA, the CDR3 is TGCAGCGTTGGAGGGACTAGTCTTACCGATACGCAGTATTTT. Translating it yields CSVGGTSLTDTQYF.

The rearrangement joins TRBV7-9 to TRBJ2-1, with 9 bases matching TRBD2. This CDR3 region has 16 residues. Germline-derived CDR1 and CDR2 are SEHNR and FQNEAQ (reference sequence). Trimming removed 0 bases from V and 5 bases from J; junction bases left unmatched: 5. This CDR3 reads CASSLALAGRDNEQFF. The CDR3 DNA follows: TGTGCCAGCAGCTTAGCTCTAGCGGGGAGGGACAATGAGCAGTTCTTC. The whole variable domain, filled in from reference TRBV7-9 and TRBJ2-1, reads DTGVSQNPRHKITKRGQNVTFRCDPISEHNRLYWYRQTLGQGPEFLTYFQNEAQLEKSRLLSDRFSAERPKGSFSTLEIQRTEQGDSAMYLCASSLALAGRDNEQFFGPGTRLTVL.

This chain links TRBV11-2 with TRBJ2-7; D not certain. The CDR3 runs 14 residues. The germline V and J ends were trimmed by 1 base and 0 bases, with 7 bases remaining between them. Germline CDR1 reads SGHAT; CDR2 reads FQNNGV. CDR3 amino acids: CASSLVPSSYEQYF. CDR3 bases: TGTGCCAGCAGCTTAGTACCGAGCTCCTACGAGCAGTACTTC.